This TCR beta chain is drawn from a study of post-analysis software for immune sequencing data. The overall study: Recorded subtypes: relapsing-remitting, secondary progressive, progressive-relapsing; some patients unannotated.

Every TCR beta cDNA library bore unique molecular identifiers. T cells, about 0.9 to 11 million of them, yielded some 510,000 cDNA molecules. TCRdb called the PCR reads again in MiXCR, with one record for every CDR3 protein. The sample lists approximately 660,000 distinct CDR3 sequences, over 45% occurring once. About this clonotype itself: Its antigen is currently unknown.

Findings and caveats of the study: Analysis by F measure revealed that same-batch samples clustered strongly together. Multiple sclerosis patients showed significantly lower normalized Chao1 diversity than controls did.

Sequenced material: blood. The clonotype was recovered from a girl aged 2 to 10 with multiple sclerosis.

In DNA, the CDR3 is TGTGCCAGCAGTTCACCCCGGGACAGGGGTAAGGATGAGCAGTTCTTC. It encodes CASSSPRDRGKDEQFF. The rearrangement links TRBV12-3 or TRBV12-4 to TRBJ2-1, with 10 nucleotides matching TRBD1. The V and J ends lost 4 bases and 8 bases, in that order; junction bases with no gene match: 11. The CDR3 is 16 residues long.